These 25 T cell receptor beta chains were all obtained from the same sample, sequenced in a study of T cell repertoires in cytomegalovirus infection. One entry per CDR3 protein results from TCRdb running MiXCR on the reads. The sample includes about 340,000 distinct CDR3 sequences, approximately 32% of them seen just once. No antigens are known for them. This specimen consisted of cultured PBMCs, obtained from culture after CMV antigen stimulation. The receptors here all came from a human donor in good health (CMV status not recorded). Some clones in this sample may be carry-over from other donors' samples.

This clonotype was observed a few times. The chain recombines TRBV24-1 with TRBJ2-2, with unresolved D. V gave up 4 bases and J gave up 3 bases, with 2 bases separating them. In germline, CDR1 is KGHDR, CDR2 SFDVKD. This CDR3 has 12 amino acids. This CDR3 is CATSEYTGELFF. DNA for the CDR3: TGTGCCACCAGTGAGTACACCGGGGAGCTGTTTTTT.

In this sample, this clonotype turned up a few times. This chain links TRBV11-1 with TRBJ2-1; TRBD1 aligns across 10 bases. CDR3 length: 16 amino acids. Looked up from germline, CDR1 is SGHAT and CDR2 is FQDESV (reference sequence). V lost 5 bases and J lost 0; bases outside the gene matches: 4. The DNA for the CDR3 is TGTGCCAGCAGCCCACGGACAGGGGGCTCCTACAATGAGCAGTTCTTC. Amino acids: CASSPRTGGSYNEQFF.

As DNA, the CDR3 is TGCAGCGGTGGGTCTAGCTCTGGAAACACCATATATTTT. Its protein is CSGGSSSGNTIYF. The rearrangement joins TRBV29-1 to TRBJ1-3; D gene unclear. CDR1 SQVTM and CDR2 ANQGSEA come from the germline V gene. CDR3 length equals 13 residues. Trimming removed 7 bases from V and 0 bases from J, with 10 bases in between.

V usage is TRBV6-1 and J usage is TRBJ1-5; no definite D call. V was clipped by 5 bases and J by 0 bases, with 14 bases between them. This CDR3 contains 16 residues. Germline CDR1 and CDR2: MNHNS and SASEGT. The CDR3 region is CASSPLTDYSNQPQHF. CDR3 DNA: TGTGCCAGCAGTCCCCTAACAGATTATAGCAATCAGCCCCAGCATTTT.

This clonotype turned up a few times. The chain joins TRBV6-1 to TRBJ1-5; tentative D call: TRBD1 (5 bases). CDR3 size: 14 residues. The V end lost 2 bases, the J end lost 5 bases, and 10 bases lay between the germline ends. The germline CDR1 and CDR2 sequences are MNHNS and SASEGT. CDR3: CASSEWGGDQPQHF. As DNA, the CDR3 is TGTGCCAGCAGTGAATGGGGGGGGGATCAGCCCCAGCATTTT.

This clonotype was seen a few times. The V call is TRBV20-1, the J call TRBJ2-1; D call uncertain. V gave up 8 bases and J gave up 0 bases, with 11 bases separating them. In germline, CDR1 is DFQATT, CDR2 SNEGSKA (reference sequence). CDR3 length: 13 amino acids. CDR3 residues: CSISPPSYNEQFF. The CDR3 region has the DNA TGCAGTATAAGTCCTCCCTCCTACAATGAGCAGTTCTTC.

The chain combines TRBV19 with TRBJ1-1; D is possibly TRBD1 (6 bases). Trimming took off 9 bases at V and 5 bases at J, with 19 bases between the two ends. The CDR3 has 14 amino acids. CDR1 and CDR2 (germline): LNHDA, SQIVND (reference sequence). Written as DNA, the CDR3 is TGTGCCAGCCTTGAGGGGGGGAGTGTGACTGAAGCTTTCTTT. Its translation is CASLEGGSVTEAFF.

The chain employs TRBV9 and TRBJ2-7; TRBD1 matches 7 bases. V shed 4 bases and J 1 base; nucleotides not matched to a gene: 5. Germline values: CDR1 SGDLS, CDR2 YYNGEE. CDR3 length: 14 amino acids. CDR3 sequence: CASSPTGHSYEQYF. In DNA form, the CDR3 reads TGTGCCAGCAGCCCGACAGGGCATTCCTACGAGCAGTACTTC.

The V call is TRBV12-3 or TRBV12-4, the J call TRBJ1-2; no clear D gene. There are 14 residues in the CDR3. Trimming cost V 5 bases and J 0 bases, with 10 bases left between them. CDR3 sequence (DNA): TGTGCCAGCAGTCCAGGAGATCCTAACTATGGCTACACCTTC. Its protein product is CASSPGDPNYGYTF.

This clonotype appeared many times. V is TRBV12-3 or TRBV12-4 and J is TRBJ1-1, with 12 bases lining up with TRBD1. This CDR3 is 16 amino acids long. Unmatched junction bases numbered 6, after V lost 6 bases and J lost 1 base. CDR3 bases: TGTGCCAGCAGCCCGGGGACAGGGGGCTGGAACACTGAAGCTTTCTTT. Protein product: CASSPGTGGWNTEAFF.

This clonotype showed up just a few times. The chain uses TRBV12-3 or TRBV12-4 and TRBJ2-3; no firm D call. V was pared by 5 bases and J by 6 bases, with 9 bases between. CDR3 length: 12 residues. This CDR3 is CASSRMGDTQYF. The CDR3 DNA reads TGTGCCAGCAGTCGTATGGGGGATACGCAGTATTTT.

This sequence joins TRBV6-1 and TRBJ2-1; D gene uncertain. V was clipped by 1 base and J by 0 bases, with 7 bases between them. Germline CDR1 reads MNHNS; CDR2 reads SASEGT. This CDR3 is 15 amino acids long. The CDR3 DNA follows: TGTGCCAGCAGTGAAGGGGCCGGCTCCTACAATGAGCAGTTCTTC. This gives the protein CASSEGAGSYNEQFF.

The V gene is TRBV28, the J gene TRBJ1-1, with 8 bases matching TRBD1. The CDR3 has 14 amino acids. V trimming: 7 bases; J trimming: 3 bases; junction bases outside the gene matches: 7. Germline V gene sequence: CDR1 MDHEN, CDR2 SYDVKM. The CDR3 reads CASTSGQGYTEAFF. CDR3 bases: TGTGCCAGCACCTCAGGACAGGGATACACTGAAGCTTTCTTT. Full variable domain (outside the CDR3, taken from reference TRBV28 and TRBJ1-1): DVKVTQSSRYLVKRTGEKVFLECVQDMDHENMFWYRQDPGLGLRLIYFSYDVKMKEKGDIPEGYSVSREKKERFSLILESASTNQTSMYLCASTSGQGYTEAFFGQGTRLTVV.

The chain is built from TRBV5-1 and TRBJ2-3, with D possibly called TRBD1 or TRBD2 (6 bases each). CDR3 length: 15 amino acids. The germline V and J ends were trimmed by 3 bases and 2 bases, with 13 bases remaining between them. Germline CDR1 reads SGHRS; CDR2 reads YFSETQ. CDR3 residues: CASSSRGPNTDTQYF. In nucleotides, the CDR3 is TGCGCCAGCAGCTCCCGGGGGCCTAACACAGATACGCAGTATTTT.

This chain connects TRBV28 to TRBJ1-4; no definite D call. V was cut by 6 bases and J by 7 bases, with 15 bases left in between. The CDR3 extends over 14 amino acids. Germline CDR1 is MDHEN and CDR2 is SYDVKM. CDR3 DNA: TGTGCCAGCAGCCCTATCGGTCTCGGTGAAAAACTGTTTTTT. Residues: CASSPIGLGEKLFF.

There are many counts of this clonotype. The genes are TRBV20-1 and TRBJ2-3; perhaps TRBD1 as D (7 bases). Germline CDR1 reads DFQATT; CDR2 reads SNEGSKA (reference sequence). The V gene lost 1 base and the J gene lost 3 bases, with 14 bases spanning the gap. The CDR3 has 15 residues. The CDR3 nucleotides read TGCAGTGCTAGAGCGGGCAGGGGGAGGACAGATACGCAGTATTTT. This gives the protein CSARAGRGRTDTQYF.

V usage is TRBV7-6 and J usage is TRBJ1-6; maybe TRBD1 (6 bases). CDR1 SGHVS and CDR2 FNYEAQ come from the germline V gene. This CDR3 is 14 amino acids long. The V end lost 5 bases, the J end lost 8 bases, and 13 bases lay between the germline ends. CDR3 region: CASSRGQIDSPLHF. The CDR3 region has the DNA TGTGCCAGCAGCCGAGGACAGATTGATTCACCCCTCCACTTT.

The chain couples TRBV7-8 to TRBJ2-7; D is possibly TRBD1 or TRBD2 (6 bases each). Trimming left V 6 bases short and J 4 bases short, with 13 bases between. The V gene's germline CDR1 is SGHVS and CDR2 FQNEAQ. The CDR3 is 13 residues long. CDR3 loop: CASRPRGRYEQYF. In nucleotides, the CDR3 is TGTGCCAGCAGACCAAGGGGGAGGTACGAGCAGTACTTC.

In the case of this clonotype: This clone may be a read error of a much larger clone one base away. This chain connects TRBV7-2 to TRBJ2-5; 11 positions agree with TRBD2. Germline V gene data show CDR1 as SGHTA and CDR2 as FQGNSA. The CDR3 has 14 residues. Here the CDR3 DNA reads TGTGACAGCAGCCCGGGACTAGCGGAAGAGACCCAGTACTTC. It specifies CDSSPGLAEETQYF.

This clonotype has at least ten counts. The J gene is TRBJ1-1, the V gene TRBV7-2; tentative D call: TRBD1 (5 bases). The CDR3 is made up of 16 amino acids. Trimming took off 1 base at V and 0 bases at J, with 12 bases between the two ends. Germline V gives CDR1 SGHTA, CDR2 FQGNSA. The CDR3 DNA reads TGTGCCAGCAGCTTAGGGCAGGGCTCACTGAACACTGAAGCTTTCTTT. Translated, it gives CASSLGQGSLNTEAFF.

The rearrangement uses TRBV11-2 and TRBJ2-1; 7 bases map to TRBD2. The germline V gene has CDR1 SGHAT and CDR2 FQNNGV. The CDR3 loop spans 15 amino acids. Trimming took 5 bases from V and 0 from J; bases not matched to a gene: 4. The CDR3 sequence is CASSDPSGSYNEQFF. CDR3 nucleotides: TGTGCCAGCAGCGACCCTAGCGGCTCCTACAATGAGCAGTTCTTC.

There are a few counts of this clonotype. This sequence joins TRBV4-1 and TRBJ1-2; 10 nucleotides line up with TRBD1. This CDR3 has 13 amino acids. Per the germline V gene, CDR1 is MGHRA and CDR2 is YSYEKL. V was pared by 5 bases and J by 5 bases, with 2 bases of the junction left unmatched. The CDR3 nucleotides are TGCGCCAGCAGCAAGGACAGGGGGTATGGCTACACCTTC. Its translation: CASSKDRGYGYTF.

V gene TRBV7-8 combines with J gene TRBJ2-2; D unclear. Germline assignment: CDR1 SGHVS and CDR2 FQNEAQ. V was shortened by 2 bases and J by 6 bases, with 7 bases between the two germline ends. This CDR3 has 13 residues. For the CDR3, the DNA is TGTGCCAGCAGCTTAAGGTTGGCCGGGGAGCTGTTTTTT. Translated, it gives CASSLRLAGELFF.

This clonotype has a count of ten or more. The rearrangement uses TRBV28 and TRBJ1-1, with 9 bases lining up with TRBD1. Looked up from germline, CDR1 is MDHEN and CDR2 is SYDVKM. The CDR3 is made up of 11 amino acids. Unmatched junction bases numbered 0, after V lost 3 bases and J lost 10 bases. CDR3 DNA sequence: TGTGCCAGCAGTTTGACAGGGGGAGCTTTCTTT. Amino acid sequence: CASSLTGGAFF.

The chain couples TRBV4-1 to TRBJ2-7, with D possibly TRBD1 on 5 matching bases. The CDR3 consists of 19 residues. V shed 0 bases and J shed 1 base, with 22 bases lying between them. The germline gives CDR1 MGHRA, CDR2 YSYEKL. The CDR3 region is CASSQDPTSGSPGSYEQYF. CDR3 in DNA: TGCGCCAGCAGCCAAGACCCTACCTCAGGGTCCCCTGGGTCCTACGAGCAGTACTTC.